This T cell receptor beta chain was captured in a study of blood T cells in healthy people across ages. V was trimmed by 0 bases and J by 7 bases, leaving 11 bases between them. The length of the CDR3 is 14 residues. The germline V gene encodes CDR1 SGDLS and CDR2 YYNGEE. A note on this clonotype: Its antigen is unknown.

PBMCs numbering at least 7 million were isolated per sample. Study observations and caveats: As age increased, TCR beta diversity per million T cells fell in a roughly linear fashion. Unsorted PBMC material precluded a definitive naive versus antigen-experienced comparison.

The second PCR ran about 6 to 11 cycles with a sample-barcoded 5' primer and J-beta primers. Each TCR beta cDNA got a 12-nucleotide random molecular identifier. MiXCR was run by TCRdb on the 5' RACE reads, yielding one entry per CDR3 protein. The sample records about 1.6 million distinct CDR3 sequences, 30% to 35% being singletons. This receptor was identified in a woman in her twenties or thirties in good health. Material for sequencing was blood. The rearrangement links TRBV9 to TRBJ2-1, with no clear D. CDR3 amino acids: CASSVAGRTNEQFF. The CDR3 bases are TGTGCCAGCAGCGTAGCCGGGCGGACGAATGAGCAGTTCTTC.